This T cell receptor beta chain was retrieved from a study of T cells after posttransplantation cyclophosphamide. Study results and limitations: Blood and skin or GI T cell repertoires showed limited TRB overlap. TRB clonality was highly associated with recipient CMV seropositivity and reactivation.

A marrow graft followed busulfan-fludarabine conditioning, with cyclophosphamide on days +3 and +4. Produced via immunoSEQ multiplex PCR; TCRdb's table is partial and in-frame only. The table records 9,000 to 15,000 clones, around 2% of them present only once. The CDR3 has 17 residues. This clone was seen a handful of times. Its specificity is unknown. This specimen was PBMCs, taken after allogeneic stem cell transplant with posttransplant cyclophosphamide. This TCR was sampled from a male patient between 25 and 39 years old who received an allogeneic stem cell transplant from a related donor, was CMV-positive, and had no GVHD. Some T cells may be the graft donor's. This sequence joins TRBV21-1 and TRBJ2-7; TRBD2, the table's D call, lacks a check against the DNA. TRBV21-1 is designated a pseudogene. The CDR3 DNA is TGTGCCAGCAGCAAAGGGGGGGTGCGGGAGGGATCCTACGAGCAGTACTTC. This encodes CASSKGGVREGSYEQYF.